This TCR beta chain comes out of a study of blood T cell repertoires in COVID-19. Overall study: The analysed material was cDNA or gDNA that came from T cells, B-cell-depleted T cells, or PBMCs.

This clone was found once. The CDR3 is 11 amino acids. Trimming took 8 bases from V and 8 from J, leaving 9 bases between them. CDR1 and CDR2 from the germline V gene are SGHTA and FQGNSA. Sequencing used immunoSEQ multiplex PCR; TCRdb keeps in-frame clones, though not all of them. Of about 310,000 clones in the sample, about nine tenths were seen once. This receptor was obtained from a man in his fifties with active or convalescent COVID-19. The rearrangement joins TRBV7-2 to TRBJ1-4; D is unclear. Source material: peripheral blood. DNA of the CDR3: TGTGCCAGCGGCCAAGCGGAAAAACTGTTTTTT. It is translated as CASGQAEKLFF.